These 7 T cell receptor beta chains came from one sample sequenced in a study of T cells in Graves' hyperthyroidism and ophthalmopathy. TCR beta CDR3 region amplification was performed from RNA transcripts. HTBI primers were employed in a first-round RT-PCR of the TCR CDR3. MiXCR, applied by TCRdb to the multiplex PCR reads, yields one record per CDR3 protein. Of roughly 160,000 distinct CDR3 sequences in the sample, roughly 9.4% were seen once. The sequenced sample was blood. Source of these receptors: a woman between 18 and 29 years old with Graves' hyperthyroidism that later progressed to Graves' ophthalmopathy.

This clonotype was found a few times. This sequence joins TRBV19 and TRBJ2-2; 8 bases line up with TRBD1. Germline V lookup: CDR1 LNHDA, CDR2 SQIVND (reference sequence). Trimming cost V 6 bases and J 6 bases; bases outside gene matches: 12. The length of the CDR3 is 16 residues. CDR3 region: CASSSSGGGWAGELFF. CDR3 coding DNA: TGTGCCAGTAGCTCTTCAGGGGGCGGATGGGCCGGGGAGCTGTTTTTT. Filled out from reference TRBV19 and TRBJ2-2, the complete variable domain reads DGGITQSPKYLFRKEGQNVTLSCEQNLNHDAMYWYRQDPGQGLRLIYYSQIVNDFQKGDIAEGYSVSREKKESFPLTVTSAQKNPTAFYLCASSSSGGGWAGELFFGEGSRLTVL.

This clonotype was counted many times. The V call is TRBV12-3 or TRBV12-4, the J call TRBJ1-1; a possible D gene is TRBD1 (5 bases). This CDR3 is built from 15 residues. The V end lost 3 bases, the J end lost 1 base, and 12 bases lay between the germline ends. The CDR3 loop reads CASSFSRGRNTEAFF. The DNA of the CDR3 is TGTGCCAGCAGTTTCTCCCGGGGCAGGAACACTGAAGCTTTCTTT.

The chain recombines TRBV7-2 with TRBJ2-3; 12 bases agree with TRBD2. V lost 2 bases and J lost 6; bases outside the gene matches: 6. CDR3 size: 16 residues. Looked up from germline, CDR1 is SGHTA and CDR2 is FQGNSA. In DNA, the CDR3 is TGTGCCAGCAGCTTACCGGCTAGCGGGGGGGCTGATACGCAGTATTTT. Protein: CASSLPASGGADTQYF.

This clonotype was observed many times. This chain uses TRBV5-5 with TRBJ1-1, with TRBD1 as a possible D gene (5 bases). The CDR3 sequence is 14 residues long. Germline V gene lookup returns CDR1 SGHKS and CDR2 YYEKEE (reference sequence). Between the trimmed V and J ends, which lost 2 bases and 1 base, there was a span of 9 bases. CDR3: CASSLGAGNTEAFF. CDR3 in DNA: TGTGCCAGCAGCTTAGGGGCAGGGAACACTGAAGCTTTCTTT.

This clonotype was found many times. The genes are TRBV12-3 or TRBV12-4 and TRBJ2-7; D might be TRBD1 (6 bases). V was shortened by 5 bases and J by 6 bases, with 14 bases between the two germline ends. The CDR3 sequence is 13 residues long. This CDR3 reads CASSPGQIVEQYF. In DNA form, the CDR3 reads TGTGCCAGCAGTCCGGGACAAATCGTCGAGCAGTACTTC.

The sample holds a few counts of this clonotype. The CDR3 sequence: CASSQERDSQETQYF. DNA of the CDR3: TGCGCCAGCAGCCAAGAGAGGGACAGCCAAGAGACCCAGTACTTC. V and J are TRBV4-1 and TRBJ2-5; 7 positions agree with TRBD1. CDR3 length: 15 residues. The germline V gene has CDR1 MGHRA and CDR2 YSYEKL. With 0 bases clipped from V and 1 base from J, the junction kept 2 bases outside the gene matches.

This clonotype appeared once. This clone may be a read error of a much larger clone one base away. The V call is TRBV27, the J call TRBJ2-1; the D gene is possibly TRBD1 (5 bases). CDR3 size: 11 residues. The germline CDR1 and CDR2 sequences are MNHEY and SMNVEV (reference sequence). Trimming removed 2 bases at V and 12 bases at J, with 8 bases between. The CDR3 region has the DNA TGTGCCAGCAGTTTACAGGGTGGGCAGTTCTTC. It is translated as CASSLQGGQFF.